The entry that follows covers one T cell receptor delta chain sequence. What it binds is unknown. Germline CDR1 and CDR2: TSWWSYY and QGS. CDR3 size: 20 residues. Losses at the gene ends were 1 base for V and 1 base for J; bases not matched to a gene: 15. This entry is derived from a study of Vδ1+ human thymocytes. The template was reverse-transcribed extracted RNA. Pooled V-gene forward primers with one constant-region reverse primer generated the CDR3 amplicons by multiplex PCR. TCRdb redid the clone calls on the multiplex PCR reads with CATT. The sample consists of 45,000 to 60,000 delta-chain clones, over 13% of them appearing once. The sorted cells were CD3+ Vdelta1+ Vdelta2- thymocytes from alphabeta-depleted thymus. Whole-study results and caveats: Thymic delta-chain repertoires held 15% to 20% Vdelta2 sequences and few Vdelta3, despite high sort purity. Bulk data may be misread because of unexpected Vdelta2 sequences. Thymic TRG and TRD repertoires appeared highly polyclonal, with Gaussian CDR3 length distributions.

This chain joins TRDV1 and TRDJ1; TRDD3 matches 10 bases. The sequence derives from a girl under three years old who had congenital heart surgery. The sequenced material came from Vdelta1+ gamma-delta thymocytes from the thymus. Subset given: FACS-sorted CD3+ TCRalphabeta- TCRVdelta1+ TCRVdelta2- thymocytes. Written as DNA, the CDR3 is TGTGCTCTTGGGGAACCTTTTCTCGTACTGGGGGATTGGGGCACCGATAAACTCATCTTT. Residues: CALGEPFLVLGDWGTDKLIF.